The 28 T cell receptor beta chains in this list originate from one sample, sequenced in a study of T cell repertoires in cytomegalovirus infection. One entry per CDR3 protein, called by TCRdb with MiXCR from the reads. This table holds approximately 180,000 distinct CDR3 sequences, approximately 18% found once. The sequencing sample was made of CD8+ T cells from PBMCs. These receptors all stem from a human donor in good health (CMV status not recorded). Some clones in this sample may be carry-over from other donors' samples.

This clonotype was seen more than once but under ten times. V usage is TRBV7-6 and J usage is TRBJ2-7; 12 nucleotides line up with TRBD2. Germline V gene lookup returns CDR1 SGHVS and CDR2 FNYEAQ. The junction had 5 bases not matched to a gene; V was cut back by 4 bases and J by 1 base. The CDR3 runs 16 residues. Written as DNA, the CDR3 is TGTGCCAGCAGCTCCCTAGGGACTAGCGGGTCCTACGAGCAGTACTTC. Its translation is CASSSLGTSGSYEQYF.

The chain carries TRBV6-1 and TRBJ2-1; TRBD2 matches 10 bases. The V segment lost 5 bases and the J segment 4 bases; nucleotides outside the gene matches: 11. CDR3 size: 17 residues. CDR1 is MNHNS and CDR2 is SASEGT in the germline V gene. CDR3 DNA: TGTGCCAGCAGTTTGAGCGGGGGGGCTCTGGAGTACAATGAGCAGTTCTTC. It is translated as CASSLSGGALEYNEQFF.

This clonotype was observed a handful of times. The chain joins TRBV7-2 to TRBJ2-3, with D uncertain. Per the germline V gene, CDR1 is SGHTA and CDR2 is FQGNSA. The V end was cut by 3 bases, the J end by 6 bases, with 13 bases between. CDR3 size: 14 residues. The CDR3 spells CASSLQVPRDTQYF. The CDR3 DNA follows: TGTGCCAGCAGCTTGCAGGTCCCTAGGGATACGCAGTATTTT.

The chain links TRBV30 to TRBJ1-6; weak D call: TRBD1 (5 bases). There are 14 residues in the CDR3. Trimming took off 2 bases at V and 8 bases at J, with 13 bases between the two ends. Germline values: CDR1 GTSNPN, CDR2 SVGIG (reference sequence). Here the CDR3 reads CAWSMGVMYSPLHF. The CDR3 DNA follows: TGTGCCTGGAGTATGGGGGTAATGTATTCACCCCTCCACTTT.

This rearrangement joins TRBV10-1 to TRBJ1-1; D gene ambiguous. V gave up 0 bases and J gave up 0 bases, with 8 bases separating them. The germline gives CDR1 WNHNN, CDR2 SYGVQD (reference sequence). The CDR3 covers 15 residues. For the CDR3, the DNA is TGCGCCAGCAGTGAGTCCCGGGAGATGAACACTGAAGCTTTCTTT. Translating it yields CASSESREMNTEAFF.

V is TRBV29-1 and J is TRBJ2-6; TRBD1 is a possible D gene (5 bases). V lost 0 bases and J lost 4, with 10 bases in between. CDR3 length: 15 amino acids. Germline CDR1 reads SQVTM; CDR2 reads ANQGSEA. The CDR3 bases are TGCAGCGTTGAAGAAAGGGGCCCCGGGGCCAACGTCCTGACTTTC. It translates to CSVEERGPGANVLTF. Together with reference TRBV29-1 and TRBJ2-6, the CDR3 gives the full variable domain: SAVISQKPSRDICQRGTSLTIQCQVDSQVTMMFWYRQQPGQSLTLIATANQGSEATYESGFVIDKFPISRPNLTFSTLTVSNMSPEDSSIYLCSVEERGPGANVLTFGAGSRLTVL.

This clonotype was seen a few times. The chain carries TRBV12-3 or TRBV12-4 and TRBJ1-1; TRBD1 is a possible D gene (5 bases). V lost 5 bases and J lost 5, with 24 bases in between. The CDR3 sequence is 17 residues long. The chain's CDR3 is CASSPIQVNPMWTEAFF. The CDR3 coding sequence is TGTGCCAGCAGTCCCATACAGGTCAACCCGATGTGGACTGAAGCTTTCTTT.

This clonotype has only a few counts. The chain has TRBV5-6 and TRBJ1-1; weak D call: TRBD1 (5 bases). Trimming pared 3 bases from V and 0 bases from J, leaving 18 bases between. Germline V CDR1 and CDR2: SGHDT, YYEEEE. This CDR3 comprises 17 residues. CDR3 protein: CASSYISGGGLNTEAFF. The DNA of the CDR3 is TGTGCCAGCAGCTATATTTCCGGGGGAGGTTTGAACACTGAAGCTTTCTTT.

The rearrangement uses TRBV7-2 and TRBJ2-7; 10 nucleotides match TRBD2. V was clipped by 4 bases and J by 6 bases; unmatched bases: 6. The CDR3 length is 14 residues. Germline-derived CDR1 and CDR2 are SGHTA and FQGNSA. The CDR3 DNA sequence: TGTGCCAGCAGCTCGAGCCTAGCGGGGGTCGAGCAGTACTTC. Translation: CASSSSLAGVEQYF.

The V and J genes are TRBV11-2 and TRBJ2-2; TRBD1 might be the D (6 bases). There are 17 residues in the CDR3. The V gene's germline CDR1 is SGHAT and CDR2 FQNNGV. V dropped 0 bases and J dropped 7 bases, with 18 bases sitting between them. The CDR3 nucleotides are TGTGCCAGCAGCTTAGACCGGCAGGGGCGTTCGGGCGGGGAGCTGTTTTTT. Its protein is CASSLDRQGRSGGELFF. The full variable domain, with the rest looked up from reference TRBV11-2 and TRBJ2-2, is EAGVAQSPRYKIIEKRQSVAFWCNPISGHATLYWYQQILGQGPKLLIQFQNNGVVDDSQLPKDRFSAERLKGVDSTLKIQPAKLEDSAVYLCASSLDRQGRSGGELFFGEGSRLTVL.

The chain has TRBV7-9 and TRBJ2-7; perhaps D is TRBD1 or TRBD2 (6 bases each). The CDR3 loop spans 15 amino acids. V dropped 5 bases and J dropped 6 bases, with 20 bases sitting between them. Per germline, CDR1 SEHNR and CDR2 FQNEAQ (reference sequence). The CDR3 reads CASSPLGGRGGEQYF. As DNA, the CDR3 is TGTGCCAGCAGCCCCCTAGGAGGCAGGGGAGGCGAGCAGTACTTC.

This clonotype was counted only a few times. The CDR3 region is CASSSVAYQPQHF. CDR3 coding DNA: TGTGCCAGCAGCTCGGTCGCATATCAGCCCCAGCATTTT. The J gene is TRBJ1-5, the V gene TRBV7-8; no clear D gene. The germline gives CDR1 SGHVS, CDR2 FQNEAQ. Between the trimmed V and J ends, which lost 4 bases and 5 bases, there was a span of 9 bases. The CDR3 is 13 amino acids.

This clonotype was seen more than once but under ten times. The genes are TRBV4-1 and TRBJ2-3; the D is unclear. The CDR3 length is 15 residues. Per germline, CDR1 MGHRA and CDR2 YSYEKL. V lost 1 base, J lost 0 bases, and 8 bases lay in between. CDR3 coding DNA: TGCGCCAGCAGCCAAGGTCATACTAGCACAGATACGCAGTATTTT. Its translation: CASSQGHTSTDTQYF.

The sample holds many counts of this clonotype. The chain links TRBV28 to TRBJ2-3; a weak D match, TRBD1 (6 bases). The CDR3 is made up of 14 amino acids. CDR1 is MDHEN and CDR2 is SYDVKM in the germline V gene. V was clipped by 4 bases and J by 4 bases, with 12 bases between them. The DNA for the CDR3 is TGTGCCAGCAGTTCCTCCCACAGGGCAGATACGCAGTATTTT. Amino acid sequence: CASSSSHRADTQYF.

This clonotype was seen only a few times. This rearrangement joins TRBV27 to TRBJ2-5, with 7 bases that match TRBD1. The CDR3 contains 15 residues. The ends lost 6 bases at V and 2 bases at J; junction bases unmatched: 9. CDR1 and CDR2 from the germline V gene are MNHEY and SMNVEV (reference sequence). The CDR3 sequence: CASSSTGDGQETQYF. CDR3 sequence (DNA): TGTGCCAGCAGCTCCACAGGGGATGGGCAAGAGACCCAGTACTTC.

This clonotype was seen a few times. The chain recombines TRBV20-1 with TRBJ2-3; D is possibly TRBD2 (6 bases). Trimming stripped 6 bases from V and 5 bases from J, with 15 bases between. There are 13 residues in the CDR3. Germline-derived CDR1 and CDR2 are DFQATT and SNEGSKA (reference sequence). CDR3 in amino acids: CSADETGVDTQYF. For the CDR3, the DNA is TGCAGTGCCGACGAGACGGGGGTAGATACGCAGTATTTT.

The chain joins TRBV6-1 to TRBJ2-2; D is perhaps TRBD1 (6 bases). The CDR3 length is 15 residues. Trimming took 0 bases from V and 1 from J, leaving 6 bases between them. Germline-derived CDR1 and CDR2 are MNHNS and SASEGT. CDR3 sequence reads: CASSEADRNTGELFF. The CDR3 DNA sequence: TGTGCCAGCAGTGAAGCGGACAGGAACACCGGGGAGCTGTTTTTT.

The CDR3 DNA is TGTGCCAGCCGTTACCCTGGTAGGAACACTGAAGCTTTCTTT. It yields the protein CASRYPGRNTEAFF. The rearrangement uses TRBV11-2 and TRBJ1-1; D is unclear. The germline V gene encodes CDR1 SGHAT and CDR2 FQNNGV. V dropped 8 bases and J dropped 1 base, with 14 bases sitting between them. The CDR3 has 14 residues.

This clonotype has only a few counts. The CDR3, as DNA: TGCAGTGCTAGAGGGGGGCCGAACTATGGCTACACCTTC. Amino acids: CSARGGPNYGYTF. The chain combines TRBV20-1 with TRBJ1-2; weak D call: TRBD1 (6 bases). The CDR3 loop spans 13 amino acids. Between the trimmed V and J ends, which lost 1 base and 2 bases, there was a span of 8 bases. Germline V gene data show CDR1 as DFQATT and CDR2 as SNEGSKA (reference sequence).

This clonotype was picked up a small number of times. The chain employs TRBV29-1 and TRBJ2-1, with 9 bases that match TRBD1. The ends lost 7 bases at V and 7 bases at J; junction bases unmatched: 14. CDR3 size: 15 residues. Per germline, CDR1 SQVTM and CDR2 ANQGSEA. Here the CDR3 DNA reads TGCAGCGCCGAGGAGGGACAGGGAGGTTGGAATGAGCAGTTCTTC. This translates into CSAEEGQGGWNEQFF.

The rearrangement links TRBV7-9 to TRBJ2-1; 13 nucleotides line up with TRBD2. CDR1 SEHNR and CDR2 FQNEAQ come from the germline V gene (reference sequence). With 8 bases clipped from V and 3 bases from J, the junction kept 10 bases outside the gene matches. There are 17 residues in the CDR3. The CDR3 loop reads CASGTGTSGAFYNEQFF. The CDR3 nucleotides are TGTGCCAGCGGAACTGGGACTAGCGGGGCCTTCTACAATGAGCAGTTCTTC.

The chain is built from TRBV7-4 and TRBJ2-7; a possible D gene is TRBD1 (6 bases). Germline values: CDR1 SGHVT, CDR2 SQSDAQ. V lost 1 base and J 3 bases, leaving 13 bases between the germline ends. This CDR3 region has 15 residues. The CDR3 reads CASSLGPGQRYEQYF. CDR3 in DNA: TGTGCCAGCAGCTTAGGGCCCGGACAGCGCTACGAGCAGTACTTC.

This clonotype has a handful of counts. This sequence joins TRBV7-2 and TRBJ2-4; D perhaps matches TRBD2 (5 bases). Trimming took off 1 base at V and 2 bases at J, with 15 bases between the two ends. This CDR3 has 17 residues. Germline values: CDR1 SGHTA, CDR2 FQGNSA. This CDR3 reads CASSLGLQRTSKNIQYF. In DNA, the CDR3 is TGTGCCAGCAGCTTAGGTCTCCAGCGGACCTCCAAAAACATTCAGTACTTC.

This clonotype was observed a few times. Compared with germline, one end of the junction differs, possibly owing to a read error. Written as DNA, the CDR3 is TGTGCTAGCAGTCTACGGGCTGGAGACACCACCGGGGAGCTGTTTTTT. It specifies CASSLRAGDTTGELFF. The chain uses TRBV7-7 and TRBJ2-2; no definite D call. From germline, CDR1 is SSHAT and CDR2 FNYEAQ (reference sequence). The CDR3 spans 16 residues.

The rearrangement joins TRBV5-6 to TRBJ2-1, with 9 nucleotides matching TRBD2. Looked up from germline, CDR1 is SGHDT and CDR2 is YYEEEE. The CDR3 loop spans 16 amino acids. V trimming: 4 bases; J trimming: 2 bases; junction bases outside the gene matches: 7. The CDR3 spells CASSPLAGITYNEQFF. The CDR3 DNA reads TGTGCCAGCAGCCCGCTAGCGGGGATTACCTACAATGAGCAGTTCTTC.

This clonotype showed up just a few times. The chain recombines TRBV27 with TRBJ2-5, with D possibly being TRBD2 (5 bases). The CDR3 is 14 amino acids. Trimming shortened V by 3 bases and J by 5 bases, and 13 bases separated the two germline ends. Per germline, CDR1 MNHEY and CDR2 SMNVEV (reference sequence). Here the CDR3 reads CASSFRRGRETQYF. The CDR3 DNA reads TGTGCCAGCAGTTTTCGGCGAGGGCGCGAGACCCAGTACTTC.

The chain has TRBV9 and TRBJ2-5; no clear D gene. Per the germline V gene, CDR1 is SGDLS and CDR2 is YYNGEE. This CDR3 is built from 15 residues. V was shortened by 0 bases and J by 2 bases, with 11 bases between the two germline ends. The DNA of the CDR3 is TGTGCCAGCAGCGTAGATGGCAGTGAGCAAGAGACCCAGTACTTC. Translating it yields CASSVDGSEQETQYF.

This chain links TRBV12-3 or TRBV12-4 with TRBJ2-1; D might be TRBD2 (6 bases). V shed 2 bases and J shed 12 bases, with 8 bases lying between them. CDR3 length: 11 residues. The CDR3 protein is CASSLLGGQFF. The DNA for the CDR3 is TGTGCCAGCAGTTTATTGGGGGGGCAGTTCTTC.